A selection of T cell receptor beta chains follows, all from one sample in a study of early T cells in non-severe SARS-CoV-2 infection. TCRdb used MiXCR to reprocess the 5' RACE reads, holding one entry per CDR3 protein. Of some 34,000 distinct CDR3 sequences listed, 4% to 5% are singletons. The specimen was whole blood. The receptors here all came from an adult who was a healthcare worker with PCR-confirmed SARS-CoV-2 infection or an uninfected control (not recorded which). The CDR3 runs from the conserved cysteine through the conserved F or W. Fields, in order: J gene, V gene, D gene, clone size, CDR3 DNA, CDR3 protein. A D gene is named only where the DNA matches it firmly. The listing skips clone size in some rows; elsewhere it reads once, few, many or a size class.

TRBJ2-2 TRBV6-5 . many TGTGCCAGCAGTTACGGCCGCTGGAACACCGGGGAGCTGTTTTTT CASSYGRWNTGELFF
TRBJ1-6 TRBV5-6 . many TGTGCCAGCAGCTTGGAAAGGGGATCCCTTAATTCACCCCTCCACTTT CASSLERGSLNSPLHF
TRBJ2-2 TRBV7-3 TRBD2 many TGTGCCAGCAGCTTCCAGCGGGGGGGCCACACCGGGGAGCTGTTTTTT CASSFQRGGHTGELFF
TRBJ1-5 TRBV6-1 TRBD1 many TGTGCCAGCATCATGGACAGGGGACCTTATAGCAATCAGCCCCAGCATTTT CASIMDRGPYSNQPQHF
TRBJ2-7 TRBV20-1 . many TGCAGTGCTAGTGGAGGCCGGGACAATTACGAGCAGTACTTC CSASGGRDNYEQYF
TRBJ1-1 TRBV2 . many TGTGCCAGCAGCGATCCCCTGAACACTGAAGCTTTCTTT CASSDPLNTEAFF
TRBJ1-5 TRBV11-2 . many TGTGCCAGCAGCCAAGGTGTTAATCAGCCCCAGCATTTT CASSQGVNQPQHF
TRBJ2-3 TRBV4-1 . many TGCGCCAGCAGCCCCTCAAGAGGGACAAAATGGTTCACAGATACGCAGTATTTT CASSPSRGTKWFTDTQYF
TRBJ2-1 TRBV27 TRBD1 many TGTGCCAGCAGTAAAAGGACAGGAGATGAGCAGTTCTTC CASSKRTGDEQFF
TRBJ1-1 TRBV7-3 . . TGTGCCAGCAGCTTAATTGCGGCCAAGACAACTGAAGCTTTCTTT CASSLIAAKTTEAFF
TRBJ2-4 TRBV11-2 . many TGTGCCAGCAGCCCTAGTGGGGGACGGCTAGCCAAAAACATTCAGTACTTC CASSPSGGRLAKNIQYF
TRBJ1-1 TRBV20-1 . many TGCAGTGCTAGTACAGGGAGAGCGGGTACAGGGACTGAAGCTTTCTTT CSASTGRAGTGTEAFF
TRBJ1-2 TRBV28 . few TGTGCCAGCAACCAGAACCAGCCAGCTAACTATGGCTACACCTTC CASNQNQPANYGYTF
TRBJ1-6 TRBV20-1 . many TGCAGTGCTAGACCCCACGGTAATTCAGGTGGCCTCCACTTT CSARPHGNSGGLHF
TRBJ1-1 TRBV20-1 . few TGCAGTGCTAGAGTTGCCGGGACGAACACTGAAGCTTTCTTT CSARVAGTNTEAFF
TRBJ2-5 TRBV6-5 TRBD2 . TGTGCCAGCAGTTACTCGCGGGGGGGCCGGGAGACCCAGTACTTC CASSYSRGGRETQYF
TRBJ1-1 TRBV20-1 . many TGCAGTCCAAAAACGGGGCGGAACACTGAAGCTTTCTTT CSPKTGRNTEAFF
TRBJ1-5 TRBV6-6 . . TGTGCCAGCAGTTACGGGGGAGGAAGCAATCAGCCCCAGCATTTT CASSYGGGSNQPQHF
TRBJ2-7 TRBV10-2 . few TGCGCCAGCAGGGTTCAGGGGGGGCCTTCCTACGAGCAGTACTTC CASRVQGGPSYEQYF
TRBJ2-1 TRBV23-1 . many TGCGCCAGCAGTCAGGGGTCTTTATACAATGAGCAGTTCTTC CASSQGSLYNEQFF
TRBJ2-1 TRBV9 TRBD2 few TGTGCCAGCAGCGTAGCCCGGGGGGTTACCTACAATGAGCAGTTCTTC CASSVARGVTYNEQFF
TRBJ2-3 TRBV10-3 . many TGTGCCGCCGGGGATACGCAGTATTTT CAAGDTQYF
TRBJ1-1 TRBV18 . few TGTGCCAGCTCACCTTCGACCGGACAGATGAACACTGAAGCTTTCTTT CASSPSTGQMNTEAFF
TRBJ2-1 TRBV12-5 . . TGTGCTAGTGGTTTTGGGTGGGAGCAGTTCTTC CASGFGWEQFF
TRBJ2-1 TRBV14 TRBD2 many TGTGCCAGCAGCCAAGGAAGCGGGGGGGGCTACAATGAGCAGTTCTTC CASSQGSGGGYNEQFF
TRBJ1-6 TRBV7-9 TRBD1 many TGTGCCAGCAGCCCACTGACAGGGAATAATTCACCCCTCCACTTT CASSPLTGNNSPLHF
TRBJ2-1 TRBV30 . many TGTGCCTGGGTTTGGGGACATCGGATCAATGAGCAGTTCTTC CAWVWGHRINEQFF